Detailed here is one T cell receptor beta chain. The antigen is not known. Libraries were prepared by immunoSEQ multiplex PCR; TCRdb keeps only in-frame clonotypes and omits some of them. The profile covers about 15,000 clones, with approximately 85% appearing a single time and 3.5% to 4.5% taken by the ten largest. The trim removed 5 bases at V and 4 bases at J, leaving 9 bases unmatched. The CDR3 is 15 amino acids. The germline V gene encodes CDR1 SGHTA and CDR2 FQGNSA. The data belong to a study of T cell clonotyping in hematopoietic cell transplantation. Points from the study as a whole: Without cell sorting, CD4 versus CD8 contributions remain unresolved.

The sequence was collected from a woman between 40 and 50 years old in good health. Some clones in this sample may be carry-over from other donors' samples. The J gene is TRBJ2-3, the V gene TRBV7-2; 7 bases fit TRBD1. The sequenced material came from peripheral blood mononuclear cells. The CDR3 protein is CASSLQPGQADTQYF. As DNA, the CDR3 is TGTGCCAGCAGCCTACAACCCGGACAGGCAGATACGCAGTATTTT.